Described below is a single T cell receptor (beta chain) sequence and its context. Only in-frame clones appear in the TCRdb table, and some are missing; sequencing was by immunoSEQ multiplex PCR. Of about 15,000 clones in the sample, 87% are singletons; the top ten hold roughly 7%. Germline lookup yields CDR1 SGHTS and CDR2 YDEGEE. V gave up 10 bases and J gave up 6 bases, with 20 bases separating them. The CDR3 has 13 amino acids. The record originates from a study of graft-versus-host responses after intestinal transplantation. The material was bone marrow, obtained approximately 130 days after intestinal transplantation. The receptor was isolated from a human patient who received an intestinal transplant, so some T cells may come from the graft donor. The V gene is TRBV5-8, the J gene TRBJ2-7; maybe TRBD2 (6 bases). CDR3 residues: CAGPGLKWGEQYF. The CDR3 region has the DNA TGTGCCGGGCCGGGACTCAAATGGGGCGAGCAGTACTTC.